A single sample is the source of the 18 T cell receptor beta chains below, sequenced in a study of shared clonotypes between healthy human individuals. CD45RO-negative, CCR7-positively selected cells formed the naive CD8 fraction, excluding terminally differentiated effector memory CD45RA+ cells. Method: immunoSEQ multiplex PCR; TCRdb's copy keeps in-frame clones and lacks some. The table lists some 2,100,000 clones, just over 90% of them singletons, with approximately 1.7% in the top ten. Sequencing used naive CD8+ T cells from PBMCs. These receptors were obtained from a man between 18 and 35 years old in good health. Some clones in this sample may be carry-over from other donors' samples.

The CDR3, as DNA: TGTGCCACCAGCAGAGTAACTAGCGGGAGTAGTGAGCAGTACTTC. Its translation: CATSRVTSGSSEQYF. V is TRBV15 and J is TRBJ2-7, with 11 positions matching TRBD2. There are 15 residues in the CDR3. Germline assignment: CDR1 LNHNV and CDR2 YYDKDF (reference sequence). With 1 base clipped from V and 7 bases from J, the junction kept 6 bases outside the gene matches.

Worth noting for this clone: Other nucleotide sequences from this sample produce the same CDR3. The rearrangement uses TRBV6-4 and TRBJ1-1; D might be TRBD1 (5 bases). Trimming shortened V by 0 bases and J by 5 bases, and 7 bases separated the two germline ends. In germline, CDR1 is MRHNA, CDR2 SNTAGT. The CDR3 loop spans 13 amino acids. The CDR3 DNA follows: TGTGCCAGCAGTGACTCCTGGGGGACTGAAGCTTTCTTT. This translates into CASSDSWGTEAFF.

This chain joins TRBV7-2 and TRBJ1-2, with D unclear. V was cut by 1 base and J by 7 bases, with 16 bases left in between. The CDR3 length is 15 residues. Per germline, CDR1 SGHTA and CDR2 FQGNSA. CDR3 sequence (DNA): TGTGCCAGCAGCTTAGACGCTTTCCCAGTAATTGGCTACACCTTC. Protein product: CASSLDAFPVIGYTF.

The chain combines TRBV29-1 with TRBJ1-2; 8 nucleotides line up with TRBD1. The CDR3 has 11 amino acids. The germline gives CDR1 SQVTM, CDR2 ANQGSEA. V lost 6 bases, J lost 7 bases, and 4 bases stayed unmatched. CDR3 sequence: CSVTGDGGYTF. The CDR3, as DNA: TGCAGCGTGACAGGGGACGGTGGCTACACCTTC.

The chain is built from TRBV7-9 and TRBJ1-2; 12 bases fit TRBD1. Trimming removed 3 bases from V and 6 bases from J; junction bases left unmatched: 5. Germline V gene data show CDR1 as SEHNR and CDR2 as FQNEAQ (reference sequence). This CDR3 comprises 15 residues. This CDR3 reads CASSFPGQGADGYTF. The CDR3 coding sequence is TGTGCCAGCAGCTTCCCGGGACAGGGGGCGGATGGCTACACCTTC.

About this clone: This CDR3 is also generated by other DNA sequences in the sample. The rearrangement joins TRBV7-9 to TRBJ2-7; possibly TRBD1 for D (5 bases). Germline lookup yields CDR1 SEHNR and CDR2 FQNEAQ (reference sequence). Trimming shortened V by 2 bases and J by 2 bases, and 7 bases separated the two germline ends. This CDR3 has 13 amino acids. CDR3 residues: CASSLPGTYEQYF. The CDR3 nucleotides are TGTGCCAGCAGCTTACCAGGGACCTACGAGCAGTACTTC.

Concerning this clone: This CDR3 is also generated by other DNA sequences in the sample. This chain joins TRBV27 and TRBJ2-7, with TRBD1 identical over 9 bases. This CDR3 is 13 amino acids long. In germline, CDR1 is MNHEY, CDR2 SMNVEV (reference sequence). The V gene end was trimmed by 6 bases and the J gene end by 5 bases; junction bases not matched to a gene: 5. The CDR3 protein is CASSWDRENEQYF. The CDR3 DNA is TGTGCCAGCAGCTGGGACAGGGAGAACGAGCAGTACTTC.

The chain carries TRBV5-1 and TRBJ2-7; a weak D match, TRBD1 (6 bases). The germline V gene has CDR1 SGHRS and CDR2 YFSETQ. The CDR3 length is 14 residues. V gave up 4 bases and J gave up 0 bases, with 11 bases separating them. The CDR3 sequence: CASSPLDSSYEQYF. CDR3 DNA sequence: TGCGCCAGCAGCCCCTTGGACAGCTCCTACGAGCAGTACTTC.

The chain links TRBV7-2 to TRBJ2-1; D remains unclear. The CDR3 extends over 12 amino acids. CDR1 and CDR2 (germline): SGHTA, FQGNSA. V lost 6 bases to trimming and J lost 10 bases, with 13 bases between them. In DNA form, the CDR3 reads TGTGCCAGCAGTTTCAGATGGTTCGAGCAGTTCTTC. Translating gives CASSFRWFEQFF.

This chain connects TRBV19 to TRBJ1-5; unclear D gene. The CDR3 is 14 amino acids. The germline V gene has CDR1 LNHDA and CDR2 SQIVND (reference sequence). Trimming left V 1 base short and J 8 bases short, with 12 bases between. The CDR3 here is CASSIGPMSKPQHF. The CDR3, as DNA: TGTGCCAGTAGTATAGGGCCAATGAGTAAGCCCCAGCATTTT.

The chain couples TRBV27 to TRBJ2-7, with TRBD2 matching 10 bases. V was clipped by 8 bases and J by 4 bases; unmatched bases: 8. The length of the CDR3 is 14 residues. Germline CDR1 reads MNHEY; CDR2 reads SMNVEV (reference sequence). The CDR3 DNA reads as TGTGCCAGCGGAATAGCGGGAGGATTTTACGAGCAGTACTTC. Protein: CASGIAGGFYEQYF.

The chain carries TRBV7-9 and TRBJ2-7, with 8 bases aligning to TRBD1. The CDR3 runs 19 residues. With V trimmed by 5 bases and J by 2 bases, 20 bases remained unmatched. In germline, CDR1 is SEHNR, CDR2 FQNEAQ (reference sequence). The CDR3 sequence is CASSRRPGQDPIGAYEQYF. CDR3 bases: TGTGCCAGCAGCCGAAGACCGGGACAGGACCCAATTGGGGCCTACGAGCAGTACTTC.

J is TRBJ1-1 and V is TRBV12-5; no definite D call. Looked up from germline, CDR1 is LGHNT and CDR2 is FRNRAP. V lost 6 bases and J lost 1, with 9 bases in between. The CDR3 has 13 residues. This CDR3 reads CASGLDWNTEAFF. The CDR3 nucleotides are TGTGCTAGTGGCCTCGACTGGAACACTGAAGCTTTCTTT.

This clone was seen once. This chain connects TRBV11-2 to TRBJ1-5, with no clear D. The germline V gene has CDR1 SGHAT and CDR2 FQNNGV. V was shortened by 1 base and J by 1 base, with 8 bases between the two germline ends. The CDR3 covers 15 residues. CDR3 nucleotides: TGTGCCAGCAGCTTAGCGGCCTCAAGCAATCAGCCCCAGCATTTT. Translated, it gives CASSLAASSNQPQHF.

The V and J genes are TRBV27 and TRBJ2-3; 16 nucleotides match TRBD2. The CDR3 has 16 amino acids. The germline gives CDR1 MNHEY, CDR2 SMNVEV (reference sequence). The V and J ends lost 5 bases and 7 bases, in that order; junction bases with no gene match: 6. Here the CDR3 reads CASSEPGLAGGNTQYF. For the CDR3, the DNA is TGTGCCAGCAGTGAGCCGGGACTAGCGGGAGGGAATACGCAGTATTTT.

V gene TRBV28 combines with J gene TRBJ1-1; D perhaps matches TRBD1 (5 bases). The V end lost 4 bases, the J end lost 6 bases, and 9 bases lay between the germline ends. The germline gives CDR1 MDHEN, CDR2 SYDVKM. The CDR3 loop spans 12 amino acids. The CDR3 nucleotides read TGTGCCAGCAGTTGGGGACGGTCTGAAGCTTTCTTT. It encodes CASSWGRSEAFF.

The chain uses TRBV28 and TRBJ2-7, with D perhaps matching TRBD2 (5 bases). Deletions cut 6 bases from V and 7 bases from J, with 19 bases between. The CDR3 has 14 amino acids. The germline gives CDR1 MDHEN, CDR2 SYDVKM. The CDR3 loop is CASSPPGSGEEQYF. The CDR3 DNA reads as TGTGCCAGCAGCCCCCCGGGGTCTGGGGAGGAGCAGTACTTC.

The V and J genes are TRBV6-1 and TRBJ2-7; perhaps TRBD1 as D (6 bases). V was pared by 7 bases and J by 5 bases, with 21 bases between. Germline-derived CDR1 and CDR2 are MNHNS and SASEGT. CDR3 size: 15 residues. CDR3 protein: CASTEGSGAWNEQYF. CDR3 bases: TGTGCCAGCACCGAGGGATCAGGGGCATGGAACGAGCAGTACTTC.